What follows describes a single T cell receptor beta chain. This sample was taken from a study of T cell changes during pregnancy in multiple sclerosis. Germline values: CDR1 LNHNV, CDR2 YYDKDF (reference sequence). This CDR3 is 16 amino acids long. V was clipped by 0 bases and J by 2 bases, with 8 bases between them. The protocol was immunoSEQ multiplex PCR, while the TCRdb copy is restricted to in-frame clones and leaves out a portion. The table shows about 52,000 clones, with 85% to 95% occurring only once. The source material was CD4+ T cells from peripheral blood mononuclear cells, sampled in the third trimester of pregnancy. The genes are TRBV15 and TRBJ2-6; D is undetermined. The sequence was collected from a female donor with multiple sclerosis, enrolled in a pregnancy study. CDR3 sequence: CATSRERQTGANVLTF. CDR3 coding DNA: TGTGCCACCAGCAGAGAGAGGCAGACTGGGGCCAACGTCCTGACTTTC. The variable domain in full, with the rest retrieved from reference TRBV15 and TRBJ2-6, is DAMVIQNPRYQVTQFGKPVTLSCSQTLNHNVMYWYQQKSSQAPKLLFHYYDKDFNNEADTPDNFQSRRPNTSFCFLDIRSPGLGDTAMYLCATSRERQTGANVLTFGAGSRLTVL.